The 20 T cell receptor beta chains presented below share a single source sample, sequenced in a study of beta chain features in type 1 diabetes. The sequenced template was cDNA made from the entire isolated RNA. Using immunoSEQ multiplex PCR, the repertoire was profiled, and TCRdb retains in-frame clones only, with some absent. The sample has 450,000 to 600,000 clones, about 32% seen once. Sample: naive CD4+ T cells from blood. Receptors originate from a man aged 18 to 29 in good health.

This clone was counted only a few times. This sequence joins TRBV30 and TRBJ2-7, with D maybe TRBD1 (6 bases). This CDR3 has 15 residues. Deletions cut 0 bases from V and 2 bases from J, with 14 bases between. Looked up from germline, CDR1 is GTSNPN and CDR2 is SVGIG (reference sequence). In DNA form, the CDR3 reads TGTGCCTGGAGTGTACGAGGGGACATAACCTACGAGCAGTACTTC. Its translation: CAWSVRGDITYEQYF.

V gene TRBV29-1 combines with J gene TRBJ2-7; 14 nucleotides line up with TRBD2. CDR3 size: 15 residues. Germline V CDR1 and CDR2: SQVTM, ANQGSEA. The ends lost 6 bases at V and 3 bases at J; junction bases unmatched: 7. The CDR3 sequence: CSVTGTSGSSYEQYF. As DNA, the CDR3 is TGCAGCGTGACCGGGACTAGCGGGAGCAGCTACGAGCAGTACTTC.

This clone was counted only a few times. This chain connects TRBV28 to TRBJ2-1; 7 bases align to TRBD1. The junction had 9 bases not matched to a gene; V was cut back by 6 bases and J by 7 bases. Germline CDR1 is MDHEN and CDR2 is SYDVKM. The CDR3 runs to 14 residues. Here the CDR3 DNA reads TGTGCCAGCAGAACGGTGACAGGGAATAATGAGCAGTTCTTC. It is translated as CASRTVTGNNEQFF.

Only a few counts were recorded for this clone. The chain joins TRBV29-1 to TRBJ2-4, with a possible D match to TRBD1 (6 bases). The CDR3 runs to 14 residues. The germline V gene has CDR1 SQVTM and CDR2 ANQGSEA. V was clipped by 6 bases and J by 0 bases, with 12 bases between them. CDR3 in amino acids: CSVVQGIAKNIQYF. As DNA, the CDR3 is TGCAGCGTAGTTCAGGGGATAGCCAAAAACATTCAGTACTTC.

This clone was seen a few times. The chain carries TRBV9 and TRBJ2-5; 7 nucleotides align to TRBD1. The CDR3 has 14 residues. V was clipped by 3 bases and J by 2 bases; unmatched bases: 4. In germline, CDR1 is SGDLS, CDR2 YYNGEE. CDR3 region: CASSATGTQETQYF. CDR3 DNA: TGTGCCAGCAGCGCGACAGGGACGCAAGAGACCCAGTACTTC.

The J gene is TRBJ2-3, the V gene TRBV6-6; 7 nucleotides agree with TRBD1. The CDR3 covers 15 residues. With V trimmed by 0 bases and J by 2 bases, 2 bases remained unmatched. The germline CDR1 and CDR2 sequences are MNHNY and SVGAGI (reference sequence). The CDR3 nucleotides are TGTGCCAGCAGTTACTCGGGACAGATCACAGATACGCAGTATTTT. This sequence encodes CASSYSGQITDTQYF.

This clone was observed a handful of times. The V and J genes are TRBV29-1 and TRBJ2-7, with 7 bases aligning to TRBD2. CDR1 is SQVTM and CDR2 is ANQGSEA in the germline V gene. The CDR3 has 13 amino acids. V lost 2 bases to trimming and J lost 3 bases; unmatched junction nucleotides: 4. The CDR3 sequence is CSVELAARYEQYF. In DNA form, the CDR3 reads TGCAGCGTTGAACTAGCGGCTCGCTACGAGCAGTACTTC.

The chain carries TRBV15 and TRBJ2-7; a possible D gene is TRBD2 (5 bases). Trimming removed 0 bases from V and 2 bases from J, with 14 bases in between. The CDR3 loop spans 16 amino acids. Germline V lookup: CDR1 LNHNV, CDR2 YYDKDF (reference sequence). DNA for the CDR3: TGTGCCACCAGCAGAGATCTATCTAGCTCACCCTACGAGCAGTACTTC. As protein: CATSRDLSSSPYEQYF.

V is TRBV19 and J is TRBJ2-7; 12 nucleotides match TRBD2. The CDR3 totals 13 residues. Germline assignment: CDR1 LNHDA and CDR2 SQIVND (reference sequence). V lost 5 bases, J lost 5 bases, and 1 base stayed unmatched. CDR3 region: CASSRLAGDEQYF. The CDR3 DNA reads TGTGCCAGTAGTCGACTAGCGGGAGACGAGCAGTACTTC.

This clone was observed a few times. The chain is built from TRBV7-2 and TRBJ2-5, with a tentative D call TRBD2 (5 bases). V lost 1 base and J lost 4, with 13 bases in between. Germline V gene data show CDR1 as SGHTA and CDR2 as FQGNSA. The CDR3 runs to 15 residues. DNA of the CDR3: TGTGCCAGCAGCTTAGAACTGACTAACCGAGAGACCCAGTACTTC. Amino acids: CASSLELTNRETQYF.

This clone was detected a few times. J is TRBJ2-5 and V is TRBV29-1; D is unresolved. Germline CDR1 is SQVTM and CDR2 is ANQGSEA. The CDR3 has 11 residues. The V and J ends lost 7 bases and 5 bases respectively, with 11 bases between them. CDR3 bases: TGCAGCGGTTGGGTGGAGGAGACCCAGTACTTC. As protein: CSGWVEETQYF.

The CDR3 sequence: CASSPIGGFPHEQYF. The CDR3 region has the DNA TGCGCCAGCAGCCCAATCGGGGGCTTTCCCCACGAGCAGTACTTC. V gene TRBV23-1 combines with J gene TRBJ2-7; D assignment may be TRBD1 or TRBD2 (6 bases each). TRBV23-1 is filed as an ORF, its function uncertain. The germline V and J ends were trimmed by 6 bases and 5 bases, with 20 bases remaining between them. The CDR3 spans 15 residues.

V gene TRBV29-1 combines with J gene TRBJ2-6; D is unclear. Germline-derived CDR1 and CDR2 are SQVTM and ANQGSEA. This CDR3 is built from 15 residues. Trimming cost V 8 bases and J 0 bases, with 14 bases left between them. This CDR3 is CSPCPMSSGANVLTF. CDR3 coding DNA: TGCAGCCCATGCCCAATGAGCTCTGGGGCCAACGTCCTGACTTTC.

The rearrangement links TRBV19 to TRBJ2-1; TRBD2 aligns across 7 bases. The germline V gene has CDR1 LNHDA and CDR2 SQIVND (reference sequence). J was trimmed by 0 bases and V by 6 bases; bases with no gene match: 5. The CDR3 is made up of 15 amino acids. This CDR3 is CASRERGSSYNEQFF. The CDR3 region has the DNA TGTGCCAGTAGGGAGCGGGGAAGCTCCTACAATGAGCAGTTCTTC.

This clone was seen only a few times. The chain uses TRBV7-2 and TRBJ2-5; 8 nucleotides agree with TRBD2. V lost 3 bases and J lost 4; bases outside the gene matches: 16. CDR1 and CDR2 from the germline V gene are SGHTA and FQGNSA. The CDR3 runs 18 residues. The CDR3 reads CASSLGVSGLVGRETQYF. As DNA, the CDR3 is TGTGCCAGCAGCTTGGGTGTCTCGGGACTAGTGGGAAGAGAGACCCAGTACTTC. Full variable domain (outside the CDR3, taken from reference TRBV7-2 and TRBJ2-5): GAGVSQSPSNKVTEKGKDVELRCDPISGHTALYWYRQSLGQGLEFLIYFQGNSAPDKSGLPSDRFSAERTGGSVSTLTIQRTQQEDSAVYLCASSLGVSGLVGRETQYFGPGTRLLVL.

Only one count was recorded for this clone. This chain connects TRBV30 to TRBJ1-3; possible D gene TRBD1, 6 bases. Trimming cost V 4 bases and J 1 base, with 8 bases left between them. The CDR3 has 13 amino acids. The germline gives CDR1 GTSNPN, CDR2 SVGIG (reference sequence). CDR3 loop: CAWMRGSGNTIYF. The DNA of the CDR3 is TGTGCCTGGATGAGGGGGTCTGGAAACACCATATATTTT.

The V call is TRBV4-1, the J call TRBJ2-7, with 7 bases fitting TRBD1. Trimming took 7 bases from V and 4 from J; bases not matched to a gene: 19. This CDR3 contains 17 residues. In germline, CDR1 is MGHRA, CDR2 YSYEKL. As DNA, the CDR3 is TGCGCCAGCACCCCCGCCCAAGAAAGGGGGCGAGCTTACGAGCAGTACTTC. Its translation: CASTPAQERGRAYEQYF.

J is TRBJ1-2 and V is TRBV5-4; 7 nucleotides agree with TRBD1. Germline assignment: CDR1 SGHNT and CDR2 YYREEE (reference sequence). There are 14 residues in the CDR3. Losses at the gene ends were 4 bases for V and 4 bases for J; bases not matched to a gene: 7. The DNA of the CDR3 is TGTGCCAGCAGCCTCGGGACAGTAGTCTATGGCTACACCTTC. Translating it yields CASSLGTVVYGYTF.

This clone was recorded a few times. The rearrangement links TRBV5-6 to TRBJ2-5; unclear D gene. Trimming removed 1 base from V and 5 bases from J, with 9 bases in between. Germline V gene data show CDR1 as SGHDT and CDR2 as YYEEEE. The CDR3 runs to 13 residues. This CDR3 is CASSLQLGETQYF. The CDR3, as DNA: TGTGCCAGCAGCTTGCAACTGGGGGAGACCCAGTACTTC.

V is TRBV6-5 and J is TRBJ2-7; 9 bases map to TRBD2. Trimming cost V 2 bases and J 4 bases; bases outside gene matches: 9. CDR3 length: 16 amino acids. Germline V lookup: CDR1 MNHEY, CDR2 SVGAGI. The CDR3 reads CASSYQRTSARYEQYF. For the CDR3, the DNA is TGTGCCAGCAGTTACCAACGGACTAGCGCCAGGTACGAGCAGTACTTC.